This T cell receptor (beta chain) originates from a study of OX40 agonist ivuxolimab in advanced cancers. Per germline, CDR1 SGHRS and CDR2 YFSETQ. Trimming removed 5 bases from V and 0 bases from J, with 12 bases in between. The CDR3 runs to 15 residues. Clones were read by immunoSEQ multiplex PCR, and TCRdb kept only the in-frame ones, dropping some. This table has tens of thousands of clones, about 85% appearing once. The sequence derives from an adult with an advanced solid tumor such as melanoma, head and neck, liver or kidney cancer. This chain joins TRBV5-1 and TRBJ1-3; no reliable D call. Material: CD4+ or CD8+ T cells sorted from blood, obtained in a trial of the OX40 agonist ivuxolimab. The CDR3 DNA reads TGCGCCAGCAGACAAACCTACACCTCTGGAAACACCATATATTTT. This sequence encodes CASRQTYTSGNTIYF.